These 32 T cell receptor beta chains share one sample of origin, sequenced in a study of tumor and adjacent non-tumor tissue in lung cancer. The library came from three nested PCR rounds adapted from ARM-PCR protocols. TCRdb fed the multiplex PCR reads into MiXCR, producing one record per CDR3 protein. The sample consists of around 140,000 distinct CDR3 sequences, around 66% of them appearing once. No cell sorting was done before RNA was extracted from the tissue. Sequencing used lung tumor tissue. These receptors originate from a man aged 55 to 70 with small cell lung cancer.

Note on this clonotype: This may arise from a read error, as a much more abundant clone is one base away. V gene TRBV20-1 combines with J gene TRBJ2-1; TRBD2 matches 10 bases. The CDR3 is 14 amino acids. J gave up 10 bases and V 0 bases, and 6 bases lay outside the gene matches. Looked up from germline, CDR1 is DFQATT and CDR2 is SNEGSKA (reference sequence). The DNA for the CDR3 is TGCAGTGCTAGAGATGGGACTAGCGTGAGGGAGCAGTTCTTC. Translating gives CSARDGTSVREQFF.

For this clonotype: A much bigger clone sits one base away, suggesting this may be a read error. This rearrangement joins TRBV24-1 to TRBJ2-2; D is perhaps TRBD2 (5 bases). The CDR3 covers 13 residues. Germline V gives CDR1 KGHDR, CDR2 SFDVKD. The DNA of the CDR3 is TGTGCCACCTTTGACGGAAACACCGGGGATCTGTTTTTT. The encoded protein is CATFDGNTGDLFF.

Comment on this clonotype: Being one base from a much bigger clone, this may be a read error. This rearrangement joins TRBV28 to TRBJ1-2; D unclear. Looked up from germline, CDR1 is MDHEN and CDR2 is SYDVKM. The CDR3 is 12 residues long. V lost 5 bases, J lost 4 bases, and 8 bases lay in between. CDR3 DNA: TGTGCCAGCAGTGTGGAGGGCTATGGCTACACCTTC. Encoded protein: CASSVEGYGYTF.

A remark on this clonotype: One base away lies a much larger clone, so this may be a sequencing read error. The V and J genes are TRBV6-5 and TRBJ1-2; a weak D match, TRBD1 (6 bases). V was clipped by 10 bases and J by 2 bases, with 14 bases between them. This CDR3 comprises 13 residues. Germline V gene data show CDR1 as MNHEY and CDR2 as SVGAGI. CDR3 residues: CANSLDRNYGYTF. Here the CDR3 DNA reads TGTGCCAACAGCCTCGACAGGAACTATGGCTACACCTTC.

This clonotype was picked up a small number of times. The chain recombines TRBV6-5 with TRBJ2-7; D is unresolved. In germline, CDR1 is MNHEY, CDR2 SVGAGI. CDR3 length: 16 residues. Trimming pared 3 bases from V and 0 bases from J, leaving 15 bases between. The CDR3 is CASSYNQDWNSYEQYV. In DNA form, the CDR3 reads TGTGCCAGCAGTTATAATCAGGATTGGAACTCCTACGAGCAGTACGTC.

The chain uses TRBV12-3 or TRBV12-4 and TRBJ1-5, with D uncertain. Between the trimmed V and J ends, which lost 3 bases and 1 base, there was a span of 4 bases. The CDR3 has 13 residues. This CDR3 reads CASSFESNQPQHF. CDR3 sequence (DNA): TGTGCCAGCAGTTTTGAGAGCAATCAGCCCCAGCATTTT.

Concerning this clonotype itself: One end of the junction fails to match germline, which may point to a read error. The V and J genes are TRBV11-2 and TRBJ2-3; no definite D call. CDR1 is SGHAT and CDR2 is FQNNGV in the germline V gene. The CDR3 extends over 15 amino acids. CDR3 in amino acids: CVSSLWATGTDTQYF. The CDR3 DNA reads as TGTGTCAGCAGCTTATGGGCCACAGGCACAGATACGCAGTATTTT.

The J gene is TRBJ2-1, the V gene TRBV29-1; perhaps TRBD1 as D (6 bases). CDR1 SQVTM and CDR2 ANQGSEA come from the germline V gene. The CDR3 runs to 14 residues. The CDR3 loop is CNVYRVLGDNEQFF. As DNA, the CDR3 is TGCAACGTATACAGGGTGTTAGGGGATAATGAGCAGTTCTTC.

The rearrangement uses TRBV18 and TRBJ2-3, with D tentatively TRBD1 or TRBD2 (5 bases each). V gave up 2 bases and J gave up 5 bases, with 17 bases separating them. The CDR3 runs 16 residues. CDR1 is KGHSH, CDR2 LQKENI, per germline. Written as DNA, the CDR3 is TGTGCCAGCTCACCAGCGAGGGACCTAATCGGAGATACGCAGTATTTT. Protein sequence: CASSPARDLIGDTQYF.

Worth noting for this clonotype: The junction shows a germline mismatch at one end, possibly a read error. The V and J genes are TRBV29-1 and TRBJ1-1; D is uncertain. Germline CDR1 and CDR2: SQVTM and ANQGSEA. CDR3 length: 11 amino acids. The CDR3 region is CSVAPTTEASF. The CDR3 DNA sequence: TGCAGCGTTGCACCGACGACTGAAGCTTCCTTT.

The chain combines TRBV28 with TRBJ2-1; D ambiguous. Per the germline V gene, CDR1 is MDHEN and CDR2 is SYDVKM. V was trimmed by 7 bases and J by 10 bases, leaving 11 bases between them. The CDR3 covers 11 residues. In DNA form, the CDR3 reads TGTGCCAGCAAGGCTTTGCGGGAGCAGTTCTTC. It codes for CASKALREQFF.

Note on this clonotype: One junction end disagrees with the germline gene, perhaps due to a read error. The chain combines TRBV12-5 with TRBJ2-5, with D possibly matching TRBD2 (5 bases). The CDR3 runs 14 residues. In germline, CDR1 is LGHNT, CDR2 FRNRAP. CDR3 in DNA: TGTGCCAACAGTCGGACTCTCCCCCAAGAGACCCAATACTTC. Its translation is CANSRTLPQETQYF.

Concerning this clonotype: The final CDR3 position lacks the conserved phenylalanine or tryptophan, pointing to a likely read error. CDR3 in amino acids: CASSITGYGELFL. The CDR3 DNA reads as TGTGCCAGTAGTATAACGGGGTACGGGGAGCTGTTTTTA. The chain couples TRBV19 to TRBJ2-2; D is perhaps TRBD2 (5 bases). The CDR3 is 13 residues long. CDR1 and CDR2 from the germline V gene are LNHDA and SQIVND (reference sequence). V dropped 2 bases and J dropped 7 bases, with 8 bases sitting between them.

Remarks on this clonotype: Sequence at one end of the junction differs from germline and may be a read error. J is TRBJ2-2 and V is TRBV4-1, with D perhaps given as TRBD1 or TRBD2 (5 bases each). This CDR3 has 16 residues. Germline CDR1 MGHRA, CDR2 YSYEKL. The CDR3 region has the DNA TGCGCCAGCAGCCAACCACTAAACAGTTACACCTGGGACCTGTTTTTT. Translating gives CASSQPLNSYTWDLFF.

The chain combines TRBV4-1 with TRBJ2-3; 13 nucleotides line up with TRBD2. The CDR3 spans 19 residues. Germline V gene lookup returns CDR1 MGHRA and CDR2 YSYEKL. J gave up 6 bases and V 2 bases, and 14 bases lay outside the gene matches. The CDR3: CASSQKPLRLAGGGDTQYF. The CDR3 DNA reads as TGCGCCAGCAGCCAAAAACCCCTTAGACTAGCGGGAGGTGGTGATACGCAGTATTTT.

The chain employs TRBV12-3 or TRBV12-4 and TRBJ2-7; tentative D call: TRBD2 (5 bases). The CDR3 extends over 13 amino acids. Trimming removed 3 bases at V and 6 bases at J, with 12 bases between. The CDR3 spells CASSFGERSEQYV. The DNA of the CDR3 is TGTGCCAGCAGTTTTGGGGAGAGGTCCGAGCAGTACGTC.

Note on this clonotype: The junction does not match germline at one end; this may be a read error. The V call is TRBV14, the J call TRBJ2-1; D perhaps matches TRBD2 (5 bases). The germline gives CDR1 SGHDN, CDR2 FVKESK. This CDR3 is built from 14 residues. The CDR3 nucleotides are TGTGCCAGCAGCACGTGGGGTAGCGAGGATGAGCATTTCTTC. Translating gives CASSTWGSEDEHFF.

This clonotype was counted ten times or more. The chain employs TRBV5-6 and TRBJ2-2; 11 bases map to TRBD2. The germline CDR1 and CDR2 sequences are SGHDT and YYEEEE. Losses at the gene ends were 4 bases for V and 2 bases for J; bases not matched to a gene: 7. CDR3 length: 17 amino acids. The CDR3 coding sequence is TGTGCCAGCAGCAATCTTCTAGCGGGAGGCAACACCGGGGAGCTGTTTTTT. It encodes CASSNLLAGGNTGELFF.

This clonotype was found many times. The gene calls are TRBV28 and TRBJ2-7; possibly TRBD1 or TRBD2 for D (6 bases each). Per the germline V gene, CDR1 is MDHEN and CDR2 is SYDVKM. This CDR3 comprises 14 residues. V was pared by 6 bases and J by 7 bases, with 19 bases between. CDR3 DNA sequence: TGTGCCAGCAGGGCGCAAGGGGGGCCGAATGAGCAGTACTTC. Translation gives CASRAQGGPNEQYF. Complete variable domain (other parts from reference TRBV28 and TRBJ2-7): DVKVTQSSRYLVKRTGEKVFLECVQDMDHENMFWYRQDPGLGLRLIYFSYDVKMKEKGDIPEGYSVSREKKERFSLILESASTNQTSMYLCASRAQGGPNEQYFGPGTRLTVT.

About this clonotype itself: This may stem from a read error, because a much larger clone lies one nucleotide away. The chain employs TRBV12-3 or TRBV12-4 and TRBJ2-3; no firm D call. This CDR3 spans 14 amino acids. Between the trimmed V and J ends, which lost 5 bases and 3 bases, there was a span of 12 bases. CDR3 amino acids: CASSGRVPTDTQYF. The DNA for the CDR3 is TGTGCCAGCAGTGGGCGCGTACCGACAGATACGCAGTATTTT.

About this clonotype itself: This may come from a read error, since a much larger clone is one base off. The V and J genes are TRBV6-1 and TRBJ2-3; possibly TRBD2 for D (6 bases). The V end was cut by 5 bases, the J end by 11 bases, with 20 bases between. The length of the CDR3 is 14 residues. Germline assignment: CDR1 MNHNS and CDR2 SASEGT. The CDR3 here is CASSKLAWGEGQYF. Written as DNA, the CDR3 is TGTGCCAGCAGTAAACTAGCCTGGGGAGAAGGGCAGTATTTT.

There are a few counts of this clonotype. This clone may be a read error of a much larger clone one base away. The chain carries TRBV7-8 and TRBJ2-3, with D possibly being TRBD2 (6 bases). CDR1 and CDR2 (germline): SGHVS, FQNEAQ. Trimming pared 3 bases from V and 4 bases from J, leaving 17 bases between. The CDR3 is made up of 16 amino acids. The CDR3 DNA follows: TGTGCCAGCAGCTTTGGGGCCACCGGGAGCGCAGATACGCAGTATTTT. Protein sequence: CASSFGATGSADTQYF.

Concerning this clonotype itself: A junction end diverges from the germline sequence, so it may reflect a read error. Here the CDR3 DNA reads TGTGCCAGGAGCTTGTGGCTAGCGGGAGGCACAGATACGCAGTGTTTT. Translated: CARSLWLAGGTDTQCF. The V gene is TRBV5-4, the J gene TRBJ2-3; 11 positions agree with TRBD2. The CDR3 is 16 residues long. Germline CDR1 is SGHNT and CDR2 is YYREEE (reference sequence).

The chain couples TRBV20-1 to TRBJ2-7, with TRBD2 matching 9 bases. There are 13 residues in the CDR3. Germline assignment: CDR1 DFQATT and CDR2 SNEGSKA (reference sequence). The DNA of the CDR3 is TGCAATGCATTAGCGGGAGAGAATTACGAGCAGTACTTC. Protein: CNALAGENYEQYF.

The V and J genes are TRBV7-8 and TRBJ1-2; no clear D. Germline-derived CDR1 and CDR2 are SGHVS and FQNEAQ. CDR3 size: 15 residues. The CDR3 loop is CTSSSTQSRIYGYTF. The CDR3 DNA reads as TGTACTAGCAGCTCCACTCAGAGCCGCATCTATGGCTACACCTTC.

With respect to this clonotype: This may be a read error: a much more frequent sequence differs by one nucleotide. The gene calls are TRBV20-1 and TRBJ2-5; D is undetermined. CDR1 is DFQATT, CDR2 SNEGSKA, per germline (reference sequence). There are 13 residues in the CDR3. Deletions cut 3 bases from V and 5 bases from J, with 13 bases between. CDR3 in amino acids: CSARVAPMETQYF. The CDR3 coding sequence is TGCAGTGCTAGGGTGGCCCCGATGGAGACCCAGTACTTC.

With respect to this clonotype: One junction end does not reproduce the germline sequence, and a read error may be involved. CDR3 protein: CSALTSWNTGELSF. The CDR3 DNA is TGCAGTGCCCTAACTAGCTGGAATACCGGGGAGCTGTCTTTT. The rearrangement links TRBV20-1 to TRBJ2-2, with D possibly matching TRBD2 (6 bases). The CDR3 extends over 14 amino acids. CDR1 DFQATT and CDR2 SNEGSKA come from the germline V gene (reference sequence).

This chain joins TRBV20-1 and TRBJ1-4; D gene ambiguous. The ends were cut back, 6 bases at V and 0 bases at J, with 11 bases in the middle. Per the germline V gene, CDR1 is DFQATT and CDR2 is SNEGSKA (reference sequence). There are 14 residues in the CDR3. The CDR3, as DNA: TGCAGTGCGGCCGGGGATGCAACTAATGAAAAACTGTTTTTT. This gives the protein CSAAGDATNEKLFF.

The J gene is TRBJ2-3, the V gene TRBV7-8, with D possibly TRBD2 on 8 matching bases. Germline loops: CDR1 SGHVS, CDR2 FQNEAQ. CDR3 length: 14 amino acids. The V gene lost 5 bases and the J gene lost 7 bases, with 16 bases spanning the gap. The CDR3 region is CASSHREGANTQYF. Written as DNA, the CDR3 is TGTGCCAGCAGCCACCGGGAGGGGGCGAATACGCAGTATTTT.

Concerning this clonotype: With a much larger clone just one base away, this may be a read error. V is TRBV4-1 and J is TRBJ1-6, with 10 positions matching TRBD1. Germline V gives CDR1 MGHRA, CDR2 YSYEKL. The CDR3 is 15 residues long. CDR3 sequence: CANSLTGGAYSPLHF. For the CDR3, the DNA is TGCGCCAACAGCCTGACAGGGGGCGCCTATTCACCCCTCCACTTT.

Comments on this clonotype: This clone may be a read error of a much larger clone one base away. The chain links TRBV6-5 to TRBJ1-1; D is unclear. CDR1 is MNHEY, CDR2 SVGAGI, per germline. This CDR3 has 13 amino acids. The V end lost 2 bases, the J end lost 3 bases, and 7 bases lay between the germline ends. The CDR3 sequence is CASSYGGDTEAFF. CDR3 sequence (DNA): TGTGCCAGCAGTTACGGCGGCGACACTGAAGCTTTCTTT.

As concerns this clonotype: A much larger clone is a single base away; this may be a read error. The genes are TRBV6-2 or TRBV6-3 and TRBJ2-5; D is uncertain. Germline CDR1 reads MNHEY; CDR2 reads SVGEGT. This CDR3 has 14 residues. Trimming pared 7 bases from V and 7 bases from J, leaving 19 bases between. The CDR3 coding sequence is TGTGCCAGCACATTCACCCTCCGACCGGGGACCCAGTACTTC. Its protein product is CASTFTLRPGTQYF.